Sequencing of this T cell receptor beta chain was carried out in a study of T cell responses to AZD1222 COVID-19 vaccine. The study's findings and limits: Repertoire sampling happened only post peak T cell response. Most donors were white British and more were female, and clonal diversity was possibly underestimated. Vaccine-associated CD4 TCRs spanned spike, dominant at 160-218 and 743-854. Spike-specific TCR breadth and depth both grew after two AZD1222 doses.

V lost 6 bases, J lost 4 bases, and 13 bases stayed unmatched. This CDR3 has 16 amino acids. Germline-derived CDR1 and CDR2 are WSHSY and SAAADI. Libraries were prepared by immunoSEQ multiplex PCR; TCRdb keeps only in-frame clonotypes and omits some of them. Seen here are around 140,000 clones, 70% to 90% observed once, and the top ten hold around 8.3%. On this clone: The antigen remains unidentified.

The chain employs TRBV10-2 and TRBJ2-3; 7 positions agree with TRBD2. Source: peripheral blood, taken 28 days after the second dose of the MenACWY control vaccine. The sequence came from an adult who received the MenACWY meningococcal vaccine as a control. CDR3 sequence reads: CASSASWAGEADTQYF. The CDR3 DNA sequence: TGCGCCAGCAGCGCCAGTTGGGCGGGAGAGGCAGATACGCAGTATTTT.